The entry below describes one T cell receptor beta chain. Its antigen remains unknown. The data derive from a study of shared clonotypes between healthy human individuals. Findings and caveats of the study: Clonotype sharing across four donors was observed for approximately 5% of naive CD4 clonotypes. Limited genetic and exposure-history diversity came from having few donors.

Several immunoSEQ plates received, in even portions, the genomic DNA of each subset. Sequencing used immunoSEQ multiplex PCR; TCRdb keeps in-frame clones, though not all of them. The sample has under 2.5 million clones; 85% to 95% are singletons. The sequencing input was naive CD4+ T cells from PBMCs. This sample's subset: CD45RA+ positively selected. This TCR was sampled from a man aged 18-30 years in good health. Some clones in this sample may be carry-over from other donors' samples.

The CDR3 protein is CASRRTGLYEQYF. The CDR3 DNA reads TGTGCCAGCAGAAGGACAGGGCTCTACGAGCAGTACTTC. This chain connects TRBV28 to TRBJ2-7; 8 nucleotides align to TRBD1. V gave up 6 bases and J gave up 3 bases; unmatched junction bases: 4. Germline loops: CDR1 MDHEN, CDR2 SYDVKM. The CDR3 totals 13 residues.